These 28 T cell receptor beta chains originate from one sample sequenced in a study of monozygotic twins with inflammatory bowel disease. TCRdb re-called the 5' RACE reads and catalogs CDR3 proteins one per entry, DNA excluded. Reported are some 130,000 distinct CDR3 sequences; the ten largest clones contain 0.95% to 1.5%. Material: blood. The source is a human donor with ulcerative colitis or Crohn's disease, or a healthy co-twin of an affected twin (not recorded which).

The chain employs TRBV19 and TRBJ2-2; the TRBD1 assignment by TCRdb is unverifiable without DNA. The CDR3 is made up of 16 amino acids. Germline V lookup: CDR1 LNHDA, CDR2 SQIVND (reference sequence). The CDR3 spells CASRQGTALNTGELFF.

This chain uses TRBV5-3 with TRBJ2-7. TRBV5-3 is marked as an open reading frame, function uncertain. The CDR3 length is 16 residues. CDR3 in amino acids: CARSVEWIAEEYEQYF.

This chain uses TRBV5-1 with TRBJ2-3; TCRdb lists TRBD1, though no DNA is available to test this call. CDR3 size: 18 residues. From germline, CDR1 is SGHRS and CDR2 YFSETQ. The CDR3 protein is CASSTFGTDAYSTDTQYF.

The chain is built from TRBV7-9 and TRBJ2-1; TCRdb reports TRBD2, a call that lacks DNA to check it against. The CDR3 contains 15 residues. Germline CDR1 and CDR2: SEHNR and FQNEAQ (reference sequence). The CDR3 protein is CASSITSGIYNEQFF.

The chain uses TRBV29-1 and TRBJ1-1. Germline CDR1 is SQVTM and CDR2 is ANQGSEA. CDR3 length equals 15 residues. The CDR3 region is CSVANYRGMNTEAFF.

CDR3 region: CASRPSGGGGTGELFF. The chain couples TRBV9 to TRBJ2-2; the TCRdb call, TRBD1, lacks DNA for checking. The CDR3 has 16 residues. Germline values: CDR1 SGDLS, CDR2 YYNGEE.

V gene TRBV5-1 combines with J gene TRBJ1-6; TCRdb outputs TRBD1, but without DNA this stays unchecked. CDR3 size: 15 residues. CDR1 and CDR2 (germline): SGHRS, YFSETQ. The CDR3 protein is CASSSGDSYNSPLHF.

The chain has TRBV7-9 and TRBJ2-7; TCRdb returns TRBD1, unconfirmable since there is no DNA. The CDR3 has 14 amino acids. Germline V gene data show CDR1 as SEHNR and CDR2 as FQNEAQ (reference sequence). CDR3 sequence: CASSSGTGTHEQYF.

The rearrangement joins TRBV12-3 or TRBV12-4 to TRBJ2-3; TCRdb gives TRBD2 as the D gene, but with no DNA this cannot be confirmed. The CDR3 is 14 residues long. CDR3 amino acids: CASSYGLPGDTQYF.

The chain links TRBV30 to TRBJ2-5. Germline loops: CDR1 GTSNPN, CDR2 SVGIG (reference sequence). This CDR3 contains 14 residues. This chain's CDR3 is CAWNEASYQETQYF.

This rearrangement joins TRBV28 to TRBJ1-1; TCRdb's D call, TRBD1, is unchecked because there is no DNA. Germline V gene lookup returns CDR1 MDHEN and CDR2 SYDVKM. The CDR3 is 14 residues long. This CDR3 reads CASSSRGPGARAFF.

The CDR3 loop reads CASSPFQSLGHQSNQPQHF. V gene TRBV11-2 combines with J gene TRBJ1-5. The length of the CDR3 is 19 residues. Per germline, CDR1 SGHAT and CDR2 FQNNGV.

Here the CDR3 reads CASSFRTGGAKGYTF. The rearrangement joins TRBV7-3 to TRBJ1-2; TCRdb's D call of TRBD1 is untestable without DNA. The CDR3 covers 15 residues. Germline V gene lookup returns CDR1 SGHTA and CDR2 FQGTGA.

The rearrangement links TRBV12-3 or TRBV12-4 to TRBJ1-3; the D gene TCRdb calls, TRBD1, cannot be checked with no DNA. The CDR3 has 15 amino acids. The CDR3 loop reads CASRPQVTGGNTIYF.

CDR3 in amino acids: CSAAGTGGHTGELFF. The V call is TRBV20-1, the J call TRBJ2-2; the TCRdb call, TRBD1, lacks DNA for checking. In germline, CDR1 is DFQATT, CDR2 SNEGSKA (reference sequence). The CDR3 has 15 residues.

The chain uses TRBV7-9 and TRBJ2-5. This CDR3 spans 12 amino acids. Germline V CDR1 and CDR2: SEHNR, FQNEAQ (reference sequence). The CDR3 sequence: CASSLEQGTQYF. Full variable domain (missing parts from reference TRBV7-9 and TRBJ2-5): DTGVSQNPRHKITKRGQNVTFRCDPISEHNRLYWYRQTLGQGPEFLTYFQNEAQLEKSRLLSDRFSAERPKGSFSTLEIQRTEQGDSAMYLCASSLEQGTQYFGPGTRLLVL.

The chain is built from TRBV5-5 and TRBJ1-5; the D call from TCRdb, TRBD1, cannot be confirmed without DNA. Germline V lookup: CDR1 SGHKS, CDR2 YYEKEE (reference sequence). The CDR3 is 15 residues long. The CDR3 sequence is CASSLGPGGNQPQHF.

This chain's CDR3 is CASSLALGQSGVEQYF. The gene calls are TRBV7-6 and TRBJ2-7; TCRdb selects TRBD1, and the lack of DNA leaves this call unchecked. The CDR3 has 16 residues. Germline lookup yields CDR1 SGHVS and CDR2 FNYEAQ.

CDR3 protein: CASSLDRHEQYF. J is TRBJ2-7 and V is TRBV5-1. The CDR3 extends over 12 amino acids. CDR1 is SGHRS and CDR2 is YFSETQ in the germline V gene.

The gene calls are TRBV14 and TRBJ2-7; without DNA, the TCRdb call of TRBD1 cannot be checked. CDR1 SGHDN and CDR2 FVKESK come from the germline V gene. This CDR3 has 15 amino acids. This chain's CDR3 is CASSLFTGSSGEQYF.

This chain joins TRBV5-6 and TRBJ2-2; the TCRdb call, TRBD1, lacks DNA for checking. Germline lookup yields CDR1 SGHDT and CDR2 YYEEEE. CDR3 length equals 17 residues. Here the CDR3 reads CASTSRPGAANTGELFF.

The chain carries TRBV5-5 and TRBJ1-1; the D gene TCRdb calls, TRBD1, cannot be checked with no DNA. The germline CDR1 and CDR2 sequences are SGHKS and YYEKEE (reference sequence). The CDR3 contains 16 residues. This chain's CDR3 is CASSLVVGTGNTEAFF.

This chain uses TRBV6-2 or TRBV6-3 with TRBJ1-1. Germline lookup yields CDR1 MNHEY and CDR2 SVGEGT. The CDR3 sequence is 21 residues long. The CDR3 loop is CASSYSWYGWPSDRINTEAFF.

This chain connects TRBV5-4 to TRBJ1-1; TCRdb picks TRBD1, but there is no DNA to check that call. The CDR3 loop spans 14 amino acids. CDR1 is SGHNT and CDR2 is YYREEE in the germline V gene (reference sequence). This CDR3 is CASSSTGGRTEAFF.

The V gene is TRBV9, the J gene TRBJ2-1; there is no DNA to check the TCRdb D call of TRBD2. The CDR3 contains 16 residues. Germline CDR1 reads SGDLS; CDR2 reads YYNGEE. The CDR3: CASSAIGGGPRNEQFF.

J is TRBJ1-5 and V is TRBV2. CDR1 is SNHLY and CDR2 is FYNNEI in the germline V gene. This CDR3 contains 14 residues. CDR3 loop: CASSERGPGQPQHF.

The CDR3: CASSSVTGAEDAYEQYF. This chain links TRBV12-3 or TRBV12-4 with TRBJ2-7; there is no DNA to check the TCRdb D call of TRBD1. The CDR3 has 17 residues.

The V and J genes are TRBV5-1 and TRBJ2-1; the TCRdb call, TRBD1, lacks DNA for checking. CDR3 length equals 13 residues. CDR1 and CDR2 (germline): SGHRS, YFSETQ. The CDR3 loop is CASSTDINNEQFF.